The entry below gives a single T cell receptor beta chain sequence along with its context. Antigen: not known. The record originates from a study of T-cell memory formation after mild COVID-19. Overall study: TCR clusters were mostly confined to one donor each.

Whole-study findings and limits: Pre-infection memory carried some responding clones, suggesting that cross-reactive memory joined. Shrinking CD4+ clones resided mostly in CM and EM, and CD8+ ones in EMRA.

From the 5' RACE reads, TCRdb called clonotypes with MiXCR, one entry per CDR3 protein. The table shows 90,000 to 120,000 distinct CDR3 sequences, with around 10% occurring only once. Sequenced material: PBMCs or a T cell subset sorted from them (not recorded which). This TCR was recovered from a young man who had mild COVID-19 (a few samples of this study predate the infection). Cell type and time point are not known.

The CDR3 reads CSARFRDLRRDIQYF. The CDR3 region has the DNA TGCAGTGCTAGGTTCAGGGATCTCCGTCGAGACATTCAGTACTTC. The rearrangement links TRBV20-1 to TRBJ2-4; maybe TRBD1 (5 bases). V shed 3 bases and J shed 8 bases, with 20 bases lying between them. CDR1 is DFQATT and CDR2 is SNEGSKA in the germline V gene (reference sequence). There are 15 residues in the CDR3.